The 23 T cell receptor beta chains presented below share a single source sample, sequenced in a study of cytomegalovirus exposure and HLA in healthy donors. The study ran its PCR with 60 Vbeta and 13 Jbeta primers. Clones were read by immunoSEQ multiplex PCR, and TCRdb kept only the in-frame ones, dropping some. The profile covers roughly 200,000 clones, with 79% appearing a single time and about 1.7% taken by the ten largest. The sequenced material came from PBMCs. The source is a man aged 45-60 years in good health and CMV-seronegative.

The J gene is TRBJ2-5, the V gene TRBV28; the match to TRBD1 covers 8 bases. CDR3 length: 15 amino acids. The J segment lost 1 base and the V segment lost 6 bases, leaving 7 bases of the junction unmatched. Germline CDR1 reads MDHEN; CDR2 reads SYDVKM. CDR3 in amino acids: CASRPVDRVQETQYF. As DNA, the CDR3 is TGTGCCAGCAGGCCGGTGGACAGGGTCCAAGAGACCCAGTACTTC.

The rearrangement links TRBV5-4 to TRBJ1-3; a weak D match, TRBD1 (5 bases). Germline V gene data show CDR1 as SGHNT and CDR2 as YYREEE (reference sequence). The CDR3 has 14 residues. Between the trimmed V and J ends, which lost 4 bases and 2 bases, there was a span of 10 bases. CDR3 amino acids: CASSDGTPGNTIYF. For the CDR3, the DNA is TGTGCCAGCAGCGACGGGACTCCTGGAAACACCATATATTTT.

There are a few counts of this clone. The rearrangement links TRBV9 to TRBJ2-1; TRBD1 might be the D (6 bases). V lost 2 bases and J 2 bases, leaving 11 bases between the germline ends. Looked up from germline, CDR1 is SGDLS and CDR2 is YYNGEE. This CDR3 comprises 15 residues. This CDR3 is CASSVRGTPYNEQFF. For the CDR3, the DNA is TGTGCCAGCAGCGTGAGAGGGACACCCTACAATGAGCAGTTCTTC.

The chain employs TRBV5-1 and TRBJ2-3; 8 bases align to TRBD1. V gave up 4 bases and J gave up 0 bases; unmatched junction bases: 4. The CDR3 is made up of 15 amino acids. The germline V gene has CDR1 SGHRS and CDR2 YFSETQ. The CDR3 coding sequence is TGCGCCAGCAGCCAGGGGGCCATTAGCACAGATACGCAGTATTTT. Translated, it gives CASSQGAISTDTQYF. Filled out from reference TRBV5-1 and TRBJ2-3, the complete variable domain reads KAGVTQTPRYLIKTRGQQVTLSCSPISGHRSVSWYQQTPGQGLQFLFEYFSETQRNKGNFPGRFSGRQFSNSRSEMNVSTLELGDSALYLCASSQGAISTDTQYFGPGTRLTVL.

This chain links TRBV6-6 with TRBJ2-7, with TRBD1 matching 7 bases. Germline V gene lookup returns CDR1 MNHNY and CDR2 SVGAGI (reference sequence). V lost 0 bases and J lost 2; bases outside the gene matches: 4. This CDR3 comprises 15 residues. The CDR3 DNA follows: TGTGCCAGCAGTTACTCCCTGACAGGGCCCTACGAGCAGTACTTC. It translates to CASSYSLTGPYEQYF.

The rearrangement uses TRBV7-6 and TRBJ2-3; D might be TRBD2 (6 bases). V was clipped by 6 bases and J by 2 bases, with 15 bases between them. Germline-derived CDR1 and CDR2 are SGHVS and FNYEAQ. The CDR3 totals 15 residues. CDR3 in amino acids: CASRPTSADTDTQYF. In DNA form, the CDR3 reads TGTGCCAGCAGGCCGACTAGTGCGGACACAGATACGCAGTATTTT.

J is TRBJ2-7 and V is TRBV23-1; D might be TRBD2 (5 bases). TRBV23-1 is designated an ORF whose function remains uncertain. The ends were cut back, 0 bases at V and 3 bases at J, with 15 bases in the middle. This CDR3 contains 16 residues. In DNA, the CDR3 is TGCGCCAGCAGTCAATCGGCCCAGCTAGGGAGCTACGAGCAGTACTTC. Translated, it gives CASSQSAQLGSYEQYF.

The chain employs TRBV27 and TRBJ1-1; D is ambiguous. The V gene lost 7 bases and the J gene lost 8 bases, with 14 bases spanning the gap. The germline CDR1 and CDR2 sequences are MNHEY and SMNVEV (reference sequence). The CDR3 runs 12 residues. Here the CDR3 DNA reads TGTGCCAGCACTTCCTCCGACGGGGAAGCTTTCTTT. It encodes CASTSSDGEAFF.

The chain recombines TRBV6-1 with TRBJ1-1; a weak D match, TRBD1 (6 bases). In germline, CDR1 is MNHNS, CDR2 SASEGT. Trimming stripped 2 bases from V and 3 bases from J, with 10 bases between. There are 14 residues in the CDR3. CDR3 sequence reads: CASSENTGHTEAFF. The CDR3, as DNA: TGTGCCAGCAGTGAAAATACAGGGCACACTGAAGCTTTCTTT.

The rearrangement uses TRBV7-8 and TRBJ1-5, with 9 bases identical to TRBD1. Germline V gives CDR1 SGHVS, CDR2 FQNEAQ. The CDR3 is 15 amino acids. The J segment lost 4 bases and the V segment lost 5 bases, leaving 6 bases of the junction unmatched. CDR3 amino acids: CASSPSGQGNQPQHF. The CDR3, as DNA: TGTGCCAGCAGCCCTAGCGGACAGGGGAATCAGCCCCAGCATTTT.

V is TRBV27 and J is TRBJ1-6, with D perhaps matching TRBD1 (6 bases). The CDR3 loop spans 13 amino acids. The V end was cut by 5 bases, the J end by 7 bases, with 9 bases between. CDR1 and CDR2 (germline): MNHEY, SMNVEV (reference sequence). CDR3 in DNA: TGTGCCAGCAGTGAGGACAGAAATTCACCCCTCCACTTT. This encodes CASSEDRNSPLHF.

This chain joins TRBV30 and TRBJ1-2, with a tentative D call TRBD1 (6 bases). Germline CDR1 is GTSNPN and CDR2 is SVGIG (reference sequence). The CDR3 sequence is 12 residues long. The V gene lost 7 bases and the J gene lost 4 bases, with 13 bases spanning the gap. CDR3 coding DNA: TGTGCCTCTTTAGGGGGATCCTATGGCTACACCTTC. Translated, it gives CASLGGSYGYTF. Complete variable domain (other parts from reference TRBV30 and TRBJ1-2): SQTIHQWPATLVQPVGSPLSLECTVEGTSNPNLYWYRQAAGRGLQLLFYSVGIGQISSEVPQNLSASRPQDRQFILSSKKLLLSDSGFYLCASLGGSYGYTFGSGTRLTVV.

The rearrangement links TRBV4-1 to TRBJ1-1, with TRBD1 as a possible D gene (5 bases). Germline lookup yields CDR1 MGHRA and CDR2 YSYEKL. The CDR3 has 17 residues. Trimming took 4 bases from V and 3 from J, leaving 21 bases between them. Here the CDR3 reads CASSRTPHVAGDTEAFF. The CDR3 nucleotides are TGCGCCAGCAGCCGAACCCCCCATGTAGCGGGGGACACTGAAGCTTTCTTT.

The V gene is TRBV28, the J gene TRBJ2-6; D ambiguous. The CDR3 spans 15 residues. The germline V gene has CDR1 MDHEN and CDR2 SYDVKM. The V and J ends lost 6 bases and 2 bases respectively, with 11 bases between them. CDR3 in DNA: TGTGCCAGCAGCTCCAGCGCAGCTGGGGCCAACGTCCTGACTTTC. Its protein product is CASSSSAAGANVLTF.

The chain has TRBV5-6 and TRBJ2-1; 7 bases agree with TRBD1. The germline CDR1 and CDR2 sequences are SGHDT and YYEEEE. This CDR3 contains 14 residues. V lost 7 bases to trimming and J lost 5 bases; unmatched junction nucleotides: 9. CDR3 residues: CASCRDRRDNEQFF. The CDR3 DNA is TGTGCCAGCTGCCGGGACAGAAGGGACAATGAGCAGTTCTTC.

This clone was observed a few times. V and J are TRBV5-4 and TRBJ2-1; 10 positions agree with TRBD2. The CDR3 runs to 13 residues. Germline V lookup: CDR1 SGHNT, CDR2 YYREEE (reference sequence). Unmatched junction bases numbered 5, after V lost 4 bases and J lost 10 bases. The CDR3 protein is CASSLQLAGEQFF. The CDR3 nucleotides are TGTGCCAGCAGCCTCCAACTAGCGGGAGAGCAGTTCTTC.

This clone showed up just once. The chain combines TRBV5-4 with TRBJ2-7, with 8 nucleotides matching TRBD2. Germline V lookup: CDR1 SGHNT, CDR2 YYREEE (reference sequence). The junction had 18 bases not matched to a gene; V was cut back by 5 bases and J by 2 bases. The CDR3 length is 18 residues. The CDR3 sequence is CASSFFVAGGRGPYEQYF. CDR3 sequence (DNA): TGTGCCAGCAGTTTCTTCGTTGCGGGAGGTAGGGGTCCCTACGAGCAGTACTTC.

The chain links TRBV18 to TRBJ2-1; D is unresolved. The CDR3 extends over 12 amino acids. Between the trimmed V and J ends, which lost 5 bases and 4 bases, there was a span of 6 bases. The germline CDR1 and CDR2 sequences are KGHSH and LQKENI. In DNA, the CDR3 is TGTGCCAGCTCAGTCAGGTACAATGAGCAGTTCTTC. Translated: CASSVRYNEQFF.

The rearrangement uses TRBV5-8 and TRBJ2-5; tentative D call: TRBD1 (5 bases). Germline CDR1 and CDR2: SGHTS and YDEGEE. The CDR3 is 13 amino acids. The CDR3 region is CAYKGAFQETQYF. Written as DNA, the CDR3 is TGTGCGTATAAAGGGGCCTTCCAAGAGACCCAGTACTTC. The full variable domain, with the rest looked up from reference TRBV5-8 and TRBJ2-5, is EAGVTQSPTHLIKTRGQQATLRCSPISGHTSVYWYQQALGLGLQFLLWYDEGEERNRGNFPPRFSGRQFPNYSSELNVNALELEDSALYLCAYKGAFQETQYFGPGTRLLVL.

This chain joins TRBV7-9 and TRBJ2-7; perhaps TRBD1 as D (6 bases). The CDR3 consists of 16 residues. Trimming cost V 5 bases and J 2 bases, with 19 bases left between them. The germline CDR1 and CDR2 sequences are SEHNR and FQNEAQ (reference sequence). CDR3 sequence (DNA): TGTGCCAGCAGCGGAAGCGACTGGGACATTCCCTACGAGCAGTACTTC. It yields the protein CASSGSDWDIPYEQYF.

The gene calls are TRBV14 and TRBJ2-7; 14 bases map to TRBD2. CDR1 and CDR2 from the germline V gene are SGHDN and FVKESK. With 4 bases clipped from V and 2 bases from J, the junction kept 13 bases outside the gene matches. The CDR3 has 19 amino acids. CDR3 region: CASSLLPGTSGSGAYEQYF. For the CDR3, the DNA is TGTGCCAGCAGCCTTTTGCCCGGGACTAGCGGGAGTGGGGCCTACGAGCAGTACTTC. Together with reference TRBV14 and TRBJ2-7, the CDR3 gives the full variable domain: EAGVTQFPSHSVIEKGQTVTLRCDPISGHDNLYWYRRVMGKEIKFLLHFVKESKQDESGMPNNRFLAERTGGTYSTLKVQPAELEDSGVYFCASSLLPGTSGSGAYEQYFGPGTRLTVT.

The chain links TRBV10-1 to TRBJ2-7; TRBD1 aligns across 8 bases. The CDR3 is 14 amino acids. J gave up 5 bases and V 4 bases, and 7 bases lay outside the gene matches. Germline V gives CDR1 WNHNN, CDR2 SYGVQD (reference sequence). DNA for the CDR3: TGCGCCAGCAGTGTCGGACAGGGTAGAAACGAGCAGTACTTC. It translates to CASSVGQGRNEQYF.

The chain uses TRBV27 and TRBJ2-6; 8 bases align to TRBD1. CDR3 length equals 17 residues. The V segment lost 2 bases and the J segment 0 bases; nucleotides outside the gene matches: 3. The germline CDR1 and CDR2 sequences are MNHEY and SMNVEV (reference sequence). DNA of the CDR3: TGTGCCAGCAGTTTACGGACAGGGATCTCTGGGGCCAACGTCCTGACTTTC. Residues: CASSLRTGISGANVLTF.